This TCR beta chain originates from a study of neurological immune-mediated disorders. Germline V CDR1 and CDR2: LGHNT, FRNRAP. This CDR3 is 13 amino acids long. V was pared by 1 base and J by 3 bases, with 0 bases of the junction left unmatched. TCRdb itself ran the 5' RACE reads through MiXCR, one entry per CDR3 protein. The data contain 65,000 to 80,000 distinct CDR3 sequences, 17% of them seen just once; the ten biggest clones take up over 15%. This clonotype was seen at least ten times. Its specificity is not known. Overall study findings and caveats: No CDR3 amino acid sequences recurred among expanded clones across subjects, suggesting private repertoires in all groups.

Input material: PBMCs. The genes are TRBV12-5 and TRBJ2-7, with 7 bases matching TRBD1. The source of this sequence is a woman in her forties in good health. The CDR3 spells CASGLDRGYEQYF. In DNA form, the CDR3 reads TGTGCTAGTGGTTTGGACAGGGGCTACGAGCAGTACTTC.